This TCR beta chain was recovered during a study of CD8 T cells in Susac syndrome. The germline CDR1 and CDR2 sequences are SNHLY and FYNNEI. V lost 4 bases to trimming and J lost 0 bases, with 4 bases between them. The length of the CDR3 is 14 residues. This clonotype turned up a few times. Roughly 0.45 to 1 ug RNA was reverse transcribed with random hexamers. The immunoSEQ assay covered 54 Vbeta and 13 Jbeta segments for CDR3. From the immunoSEQ multiplex PCR reads, TCRdb called clonotypes with MiXCR, one entry per CDR3 protein. This sample yields about 300,000 distinct CDR3 sequences, of which 89% are seen a single time; more than 0.15% belongs to the top ten.

The sequence was collected from a human donor with multiple sclerosis. Input material: CD8+ T cells from PBMCs. The rearrangement uses TRBV2 and TRBJ2-6; no clear D. CDR3 DNA sequence: TGTGCCAGCAGTGTACCCTCTGGGGCCAACGTCCTGACTTTC. Amino acid sequence: CASSVPSGANVLTF.